This TCR beta chain is from a study of T cell responses to AZD1222 COVID-19 vaccine (dated by TCRdb to about 2021). With regard to the full study: AZD1222 recipients given second doses at about 4 weeks or at about 12 weeks were pooled, since spike-specific TCR depth and breadth were not found to differ between the two schedules. Enrollment into the trials was organized by age into subgroups of 18-55, 56-69 and 70-plus years, and those subgroups contained roughly 140, 27 and 60 TCR-sequenced participants, respectively. A total of about 230 trial participants underwent TCR sequencing, of whom approximately 210 received two doses of AZD1222 and 26 received two doses of the MenACWY control vaccine. Points the paper makes about the study in general: Participants were mostly white British, with more females than males. The authors suggested clonal diversity may have been underestimated. Because no day 14 peak-response samples were available, the repertoires could be characterized only after the peak T cell response. In the small 56-69-year group, the increase in depth fell short of significance, most likely because of low power. Nearly half of unique spike-specific TCRs reportedly recognized epitopes outside regions mutated in the B.1.351 and B.1.1.7 variants. Conclusions about previously exposed vaccinees are limited, since just 5 or 6 AZD1222 recipients were seropositive for SARS-CoV-2 at baseline. A significant rise in spike-specific TCR breadth and depth was observed after two AZD1222 doses relative to day 0 and relative to MenACWY recipients. Vaccine-associated CD4 TCRs spanned the whole spike protein, with dominant responses in regions 160-218 and 743-854.

The sample's time point label, in plain terms: baseline before first vaccination. Samples from vaccinated people were obtained from the UK trials COV001 and COV002, which included a single-blind randomized controlled phase 2/3 trial of AZD1222 (ChAdOx1 nCoV-19) in healthy adults. For TCRbeta chain sequencing, PBMC samples were collected from trial participants at day 0 and at day 28 after the second dose. The germline V end is reduced by 5 bases and the J end by 0 bases; junction bases left unmatched: 11. The CDR3 holds 19 amino acids from the cysteine to the phenylalanine. The entry retains the CDR3 DNA only, 57 bases that are in frame from base 1. CDR1 SGHTA and CDR2 FQGNSA are derived from the germline V gene. The CDR3 regions of human TCRbeta chains were subjected to immunosequencing. The study's processing was this. Repertoire TCRs were checked for matches against a reference library of SARS-CoV-2-specific TCRs that had been generated using the MIRA antigen-specificity platform. Breadth meant the fraction of unique TCRs that were SARS-CoV-2-associated, whereas depth meant the fraction of total T cells that were SARS-CoV-2-associated. Each spike-specific TCR was assigned to its reactive spike region and to a CD4 or CD8 class using the MIRA data. Log10-transformed breadth and depth values were compared by one-way ANOVA with Sidak's multiple comparisons tests. TCRdb obtained this table from immuneACCESS and retained in-frame rearrangements with V and J assigned. These tables miss some clones; where compared with another copy, unresolved V genes account for less than half of the shortfall, and the remainder is unexplained. V, J and clone size derive from that table, while D and trimming were established from the DNA sequence. The sample has roughly 100,000 clones on record, around 92% of them singletons. Of the sample, less than 55% is held by the ten largest clones.

Comments on this clone: Its antigen is still unknown. Base qualities are missing; no much larger clone stands one base away.

Sequencing was performed on peripheral blood, taken on day 0 of AZD1222 vaccination. The origin of this receptor is an adult in good health. Rearrangement joined TRBV7-2 to TRBJ1-5, with 12 central nucleotides matching TRBD1. Read as DNA, the sequence is TGTGCCAGCAGCCTCAATCTAGGGACAGGGGGCTATAGCAATCAGCCCCAGCATTTT. This yields the protein CASSLNLGTGGYSNQPQHF.